This TCR beta chain originates from a study of blood T cell repertoires in COVID-19. The wider study: Sources were T cells, B-cell-depleted T cells, or PBMCs; the material itself was cDNA or gDNA.

In its sample, this clone was seen once. Germline V gene sequence: CDR1 MGHRA, CDR2 YSYEKL. This CDR3 is built from 14 residues. V lost 0 bases, J lost 5 bases, and 10 bases lay in between. Participant reports of clinical history set cohort assignment. The study counted Cohort 3 donors as recovered given two negative PCRs, clearance, or symptom resolution. Libraries were prepared by immunoSEQ multiplex PCR; TCRdb keeps only in-frame clonotypes and omits some of them. This sample carries roughly 150,000 clones, around 85% of them seen once, and the ten largest clones take roughly 6.4%. The source is a woman in her 40s who had recovered from COVID-19. V and J are TRBV4-1 and TRBJ2-5, with D tentatively TRBD2 (5 bases). Sequencing used PBMCs or T cells enriched from blood (not recorded which). The CDR3 bases are TGCGCCAGCAGCCAAGATGAGGGTCGGGAGACCCAGTACTTC. Translating it yields CASSQDEGRETQYF.